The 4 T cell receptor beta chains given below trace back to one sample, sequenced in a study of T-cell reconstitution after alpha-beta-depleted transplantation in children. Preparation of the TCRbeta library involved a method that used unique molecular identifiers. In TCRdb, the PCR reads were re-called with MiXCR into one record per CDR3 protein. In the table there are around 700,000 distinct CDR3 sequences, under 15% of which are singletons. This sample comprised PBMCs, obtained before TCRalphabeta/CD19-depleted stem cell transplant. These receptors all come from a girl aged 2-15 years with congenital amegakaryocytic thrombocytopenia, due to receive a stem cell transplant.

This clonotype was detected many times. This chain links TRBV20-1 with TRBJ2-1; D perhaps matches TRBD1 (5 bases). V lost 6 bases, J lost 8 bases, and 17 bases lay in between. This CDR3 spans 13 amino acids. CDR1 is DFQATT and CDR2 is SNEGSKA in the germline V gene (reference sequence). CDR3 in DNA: TGCAGTGCGAGCCCACTTAGGGGCCATGAGCAGTTCTTC. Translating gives CSASPLRGHEQFF.

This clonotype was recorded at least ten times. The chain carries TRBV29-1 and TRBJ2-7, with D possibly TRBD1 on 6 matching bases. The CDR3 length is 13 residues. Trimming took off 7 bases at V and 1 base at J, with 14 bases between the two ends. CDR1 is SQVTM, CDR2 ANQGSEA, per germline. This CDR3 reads CSAVGQTSYEQYF. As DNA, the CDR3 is TGCAGCGCGGTAGGACAGACTTCCTACGAGCAGTACTTC.

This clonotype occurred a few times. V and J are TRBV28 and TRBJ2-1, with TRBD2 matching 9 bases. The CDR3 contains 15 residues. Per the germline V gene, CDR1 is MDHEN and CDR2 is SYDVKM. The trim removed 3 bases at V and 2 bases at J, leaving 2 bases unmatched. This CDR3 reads CASSFLAGTYNEQFF. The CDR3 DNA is TGTGCCAGCAGTTTTCTAGCGGGAACCTACAATGAGCAGTTCTTC.

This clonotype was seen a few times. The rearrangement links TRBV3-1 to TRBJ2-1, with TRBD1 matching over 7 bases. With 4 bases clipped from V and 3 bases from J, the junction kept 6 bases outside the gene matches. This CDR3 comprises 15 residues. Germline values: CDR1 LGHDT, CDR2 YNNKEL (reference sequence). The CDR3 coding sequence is TGTGCCAGCAGCCCCAGACAGGGATTCTACAATGAGCAGTTCTTC. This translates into CASSPRQGFYNEQFF.